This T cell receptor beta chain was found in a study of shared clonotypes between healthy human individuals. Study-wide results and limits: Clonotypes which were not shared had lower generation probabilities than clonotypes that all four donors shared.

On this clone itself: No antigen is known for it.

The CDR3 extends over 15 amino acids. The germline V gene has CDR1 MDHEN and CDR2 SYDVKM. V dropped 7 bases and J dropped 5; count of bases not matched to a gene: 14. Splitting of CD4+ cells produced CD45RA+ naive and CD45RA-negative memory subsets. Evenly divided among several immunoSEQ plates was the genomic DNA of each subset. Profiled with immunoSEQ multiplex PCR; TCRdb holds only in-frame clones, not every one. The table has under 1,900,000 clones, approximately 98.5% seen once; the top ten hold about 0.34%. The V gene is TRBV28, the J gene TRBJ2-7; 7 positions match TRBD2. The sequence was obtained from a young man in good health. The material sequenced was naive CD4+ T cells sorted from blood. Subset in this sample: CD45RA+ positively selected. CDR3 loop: CASTEMREGHNEQYF. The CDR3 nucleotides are TGTGCCAGCACCGAAATGAGGGAGGGCCACAACGAGCAGTACTTC.